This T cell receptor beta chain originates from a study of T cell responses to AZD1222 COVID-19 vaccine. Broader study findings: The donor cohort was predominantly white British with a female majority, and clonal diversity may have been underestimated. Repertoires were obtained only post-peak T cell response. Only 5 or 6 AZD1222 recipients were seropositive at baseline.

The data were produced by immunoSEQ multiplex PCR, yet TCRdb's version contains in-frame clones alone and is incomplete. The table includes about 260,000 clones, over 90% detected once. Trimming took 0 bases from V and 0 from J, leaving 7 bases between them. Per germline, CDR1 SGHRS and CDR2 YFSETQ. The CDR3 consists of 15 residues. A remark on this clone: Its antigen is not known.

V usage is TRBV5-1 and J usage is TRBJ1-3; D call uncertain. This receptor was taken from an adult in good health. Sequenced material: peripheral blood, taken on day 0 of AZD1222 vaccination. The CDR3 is CASSLAGSSGNTIYF. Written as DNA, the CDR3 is TGCGCCAGCAGCTTGGCGGGGAGCTCTGGAAACACCATATATTTT.